Reported below is one T cell receptor beta chain. This specimen belongs to a study of blood T cell repertoires in COVID-19. As for the study in general: The United States, Italy and Spain provided the acute and convalescent COVID-19 samples. Nucleic acid was either cDNA or gDNA, and it came from T cells, B-cell-depleted T cells, or PBMCs.

Original methodology: From reference gene primer amplification, estimates of nucleated cell counts were derived. TCRdb keeps only in-frame clones here, not all; method: immunoSEQ multiplex PCR. Clone size and V and J calls were adopted from that table, with D and trimming inferred from the DNA. The repertoire holds tens of thousands of clones, with around 88% as singletons. The CDR3 totals 14 residues. V lost 1 base, J lost 2 bases, and 8 bases lay in between. Germline lookup yields CDR1 SGHNT and CDR2 YYREEE (reference sequence). Sequencing was done on a sample of peripheral blood. The sequence came from a woman older than 75 with acute or convalescent COVID-19. This rearrangement joins TRBV5-4 to TRBJ2-3, with D tentatively TRBD2 (6 bases). The CDR3 sequence: CASSLRGSTDTQYF. The CDR3 nucleotides read TGTGCCAGCAGCTTGCGGGGGTCCACAGATACGCAGTATTTT.